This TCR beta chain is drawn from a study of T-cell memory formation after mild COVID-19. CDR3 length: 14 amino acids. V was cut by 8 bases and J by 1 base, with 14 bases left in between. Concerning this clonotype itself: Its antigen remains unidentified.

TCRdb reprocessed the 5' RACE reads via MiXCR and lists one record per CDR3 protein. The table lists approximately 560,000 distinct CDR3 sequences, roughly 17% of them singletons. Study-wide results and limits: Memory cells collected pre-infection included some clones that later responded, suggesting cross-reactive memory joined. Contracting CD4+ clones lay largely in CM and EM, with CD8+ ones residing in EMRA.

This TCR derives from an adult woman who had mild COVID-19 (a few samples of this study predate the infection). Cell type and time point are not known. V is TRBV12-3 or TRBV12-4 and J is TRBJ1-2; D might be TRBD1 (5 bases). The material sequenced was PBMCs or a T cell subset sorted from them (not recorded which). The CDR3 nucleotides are TGTGCCAGCCATTCCGGGACGGTTAACTATGGCTACACCTTC. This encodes CASHSGTVNYGYTF.